Each of the 16 T cell receptor beta chains below was sequenced from the same sample in a study of cytomegalovirus exposure and HLA in healthy donors. This PCR relied on a set of 60 Vbeta primers and 13 Jbeta primers. Generated by immunoSEQ multiplex PCR, the TCRdb table keeps only in-frame clones and is missing some. Of tens of thousands of clones in the sample, around 68% were seen once. The sample taken for sequencing was PBMCs. The receptors stem from a man in his fifties or sixties in good health and CMV-seropositive.

The chain has TRBV14 and TRBJ2-7; 9 bases are shared with TRBD1. This CDR3 spans 16 amino acids. J lost 2 bases, V lost 5 bases, and 10 bases had no gene match. CDR1 SGHDN and CDR2 FVKESK come from the germline V gene. CDR3 sequence (DNA): TGTGCCAGCAGCAGTAGCGTTGGGACAGGGACCTACGAGCAGTACTTC. This gives the protein CASSSSVGTGTYEQYF.

The genes are TRBV7-2 and TRBJ2-7; D is unclear. V dropped 2 bases and J dropped 3 bases, with 2 bases sitting between them. This CDR3 has 11 amino acids. From germline, CDR1 is SGHTA and CDR2 FQGNSA. In nucleotides, the CDR3 is TGTGCCAGCAGCTTACTCTACGAGCAGTACTTC. Protein: CASSLLYEQYF. Filled out from reference TRBV7-2 and TRBJ2-7, the complete variable domain reads GAGVSQSPSNKVTEKGKDVELRCDPISGHTALYWYRQSLGQGLEFLIYFQGNSAPDKSGLPSDRFSAERTGGSVSTLTIQRTQQEDSAVYLCASSLLYEQYFGPGTRLTVT.

V gene TRBV19 combines with J gene TRBJ2-3; tentative D call: TRBD1 (6 bases). The ends were cut back, 3 bases at V and 1 base at J, with 11 bases in the middle. This CDR3 contains 15 residues. The germline gives CDR1 LNHDA, CDR2 SQIVND (reference sequence). As DNA, the CDR3 is TGTGCCAGTAGTATGGTCAGGGGCGGCACAGATACGCAGTATTTT. Its protein is CASSMVRGGTDTQYF.

The chain has TRBV29-1 and TRBJ1-2; D remains unclear. The CDR3 has 13 residues. Per germline, CDR1 SQVTM and CDR2 ANQGSEA. V lost 6 bases, J lost 8 bases, and 19 bases lay in between. CDR3 residues: CSVGGQSLGGYTF. The CDR3 coding sequence is TGCAGCGTGGGCGGGCAGAGCCTAGGGGGCTACACCTTC. The complete variable domain, with remaining parts taken from reference TRBV29-1 and TRBJ1-2, reads SAVISQKPSRDICQRGTSLTIQCQVDSQVTMMFWYRQQPGQSLTLIATANQGSEATYESGFVIDKFPISRPNLTFSTLTVSNMSPEDSSIYLCSVGGQSLGGYTFGSGTRLTVV.

The chain recombines TRBV2 with TRBJ2-3; 10 bases line up with TRBD1. This CDR3 comprises 15 residues. The germline V gene encodes CDR1 SNHLY and CDR2 FYNNEI. J gave up 0 bases and V 5 bases, and 2 bases lay outside the gene matches. As DNA, the CDR3 is TGTGCCAGCAGTCGGGACAGGGGAAGCACAGATACGCAGTATTTT. As protein: CASSRDRGSTDTQYF.

The chain combines TRBV13 with TRBJ1-4; 10 nucleotides match TRBD1. CDR1 PRHDT and CDR2 FYEKMQ come from the germline V gene (reference sequence). V lost 0 bases and J lost 8; bases outside the gene matches: 6. There are 16 residues in the CDR3. The CDR3 DNA follows: TGTGCCAGCAGCTTAGGAATGGACAGGGGGGAGGAAAAACTGTTTTTT. Translated, it gives CASSLGMDRGEEKLFF.

The chain has TRBV15 and TRBJ1-3; D remains ambiguous. The CDR3 has 15 amino acids. CDR1 is LNHNV, CDR2 YYDKDF, per germline (reference sequence). V was pared by 3 bases and J by 2 bases, with 11 bases between. The CDR3 reads CATSSPQRAGNTIYF. In DNA, the CDR3 is TGTGCCACCAGCAGCCCCCAAAGAGCTGGAAACACCATATATTTT.

The chain carries TRBV19 and TRBJ1-2; 7 positions match TRBD1. The length of the CDR3 is 18 residues. The germline V gene has CDR1 LNHDA and CDR2 SQIVND (reference sequence). V trimming: 3 bases; J trimming: 4 bases; junction bases outside the gene matches: 17. The CDR3 DNA sequence: TGTGCCAGTAGTATGCGATGGTCCCCCACCGGGACAGTCTATGGCTACACCTTC. Amino acid sequence: CASSMRWSPTGTVYGYTF.

This sequence joins TRBV27 and TRBJ2-5; TRBD1 matches at 12 bases. The germline V gene encodes CDR1 MNHEY and CDR2 SMNVEV (reference sequence). With V trimmed by 5 bases and J by 2 bases, 6 bases remained unmatched. The CDR3 sequence is 16 residues long. CDR3 protein: CASSIGTGGQQETQYF. The DNA of the CDR3 is TGTGCCAGCAGTATCGGGACAGGGGGCCAACAAGAGACCCAGTACTTC.

This clone was seen a few times. The J gene is TRBJ1-5, the V gene TRBV5-8; 7 nucleotides align to TRBD1. Germline V gene sequence: CDR1 SGHTS, CDR2 YDEGEE. CDR3 length equals 15 residues. The V gene end was trimmed by 4 bases and the J gene end by 0 bases; junction bases not matched to a gene: 4. The DNA of the CDR3 is TGTGCCAGCAGCGGTGGGACAGTTAGCAATCAGCCCCAGCATTTT. Encoded protein: CASSGGTVSNQPQHF.

CDR3 protein: CASSLRTGWRGYTF. Written as DNA, the CDR3 is TGTGCCAGCAGCTTGCGGACAGGGTGGCGTGGCTACACCTTC. V gene TRBV5-6 combines with J gene TRBJ1-2; TRBD1 aligns across 8 bases. J was trimmed by 7 bases and V by 1 base; bases with no gene match: 6. CDR3 length: 14 amino acids. From germline, CDR1 is SGHDT and CDR2 YYEEEE.

The chain recombines TRBV7-2 with TRBJ2-1; 11 positions match TRBD2. Germline loops: CDR1 SGHTA, CDR2 FQGNSA. After removal of 5 bases from V and 11 bases from J, the junction contained 14 bases not matched to a gene. The CDR3 is 16 residues long. As DNA, the CDR3 is TGTGCCAGCAGCCTCACCGGGACTAGCGGCCCCATGCAGCAGTTCTTC. Its protein is CASSLTGTSGPMQQFF.

The chain combines TRBV6-5 with TRBJ2-7, with D possibly matching TRBD1 (5 bases). V lost 0 bases and J 5 bases, leaving 11 bases between the germline ends. Germline V CDR1 and CDR2: MNHEY, SVGAGI. The CDR3 length is 14 residues. As DNA, the CDR3 is TGTGCCAGCAGTTACTCGGTAGGGGTCGACGAGCAGTACTTC. This sequence encodes CASSYSVGVDEQYF.

The rearrangement joins TRBV4-1 to TRBJ1-6; no clear D. This CDR3 is 15 amino acids long. The germline V gene has CDR1 MGHRA and CDR2 YSYEKL. V lost 0 bases and J 9 bases, leaving 12 bases between the germline ends. This chain's CDR3 is CASSQDFGVGSPLHF. The CDR3 coding sequence is TGCGCCAGCAGCCAAGATTTCGGGGTCGGTTCACCCCTCCACTTT.

This clone was seen a few times. This chain uses TRBV19 with TRBJ1-1, with D possibly TRBD1 on 6 matching bases. V was shortened by 11 bases and J by 4 bases, with 20 bases between the two germline ends. The CDR3 has 14 residues. Germline V gives CDR1 LNHDA, CDR2 SQIVND (reference sequence). The CDR3 bases are TGTGCCTCCCAGAGCAGGGGAGCGCGCACTGAAGCTTTCTTT. This codes for CASQSRGARTEAFF.

The chain uses TRBV18 and TRBJ2-1; TRBD1 aligns across 10 bases. This CDR3 is 15 amino acids long. Trimming at V came to 2 bases and at J to 2 bases, leaving 0 bases not matched to a gene. CDR1 KGHSH and CDR2 LQKENI come from the germline V gene. The CDR3 DNA reads as TGTGCCAGCTCACCAGGGACAGGGGCCTACAATGAGCAGTTCTTC. It codes for CASSPGTGAYNEQFF.